A selection of T cell receptor beta chains follows, all from one sample in a study of cytomegalovirus exposure and HLA in healthy donors. Data came from immunoSEQ multiplex PCR; TCRdb stores just in-frame clones and leaves some out. The repertoire holds 130,000 to 150,000 clones, with 64% as singletons. The sequenced sample consisted of PBMCs. The receptors were gathered from a woman between 25 and 40 years old in good health and CMV-seropositive. The CDR3 runs from the conserved cysteine through the conserved F or W. A D gene is named only where the DNA matches it firmly. Clone size is given for some rows only: seen once, a few or many times, or a class if the clone is expanded.

cdr3_length: 11; clone_size: NA; j_call: TRBJ1-2; v_call: TRBV7-6; d_call: NA; cdr3_nt: TGTGCCAGCAGCTTAGGCGGTCGCTACACCTTC; cdr3_aa: CASSLGGRYTF
cdr3_length: 12; clone_size: few; j_call: TRBJ1-2; v_call: TRBV29-1; d_call: NA; cdr3_nt: TGCAGCGCGGGGGGGGCACTTCATGGCTACACCTTC; cdr3_aa: CSAGGALHGYTF
cdr3_length: 14; clone_size: NA; j_call: TRBJ2-3; v_call: TRBV10-3; d_call: TRBD1; cdr3_nt: TGTGCCATCTTCCCGGGACAGGGGGCATATACGCAGTATTTT; cdr3_aa: CAIFPGQGAYTQYF
cdr3_length: 15; clone_size: NA; j_call: TRBJ2-7; v_call: TRBV4-1; d_call: TRBD1; cdr3_nt: TGCGCCAGCAGCCAAGAGGGACAGGGGAGGTACGAGCAGTACTTC; cdr3_aa: CASSQEGQGRYEQYF
cdr3_length: 15; clone_size: once; j_call: TRBJ1-1; v_call: TRBV7-9; d_call: TRBD1; cdr3_nt: TGTGCCAGCAGCGCTTTTCAGGGGGCTGTCACTGAAGCTTTCTTT; cdr3_aa: CASSAFQGAVTEAFF
cdr3_length: 13; clone_size: NA; j_call: TRBJ2-7; v_call: TRBV10-3; d_call: TRBD2; cdr3_nt: TGTGCCATCAGGGGGACTAGCGCCGACGAGCAGTACTTC; cdr3_aa: CAIRGTSADEQYF
cdr3_length: 14; clone_size: few; j_call: TRBJ1-2; v_call: TRBV19; d_call: TRBD1; cdr3_nt: TGTGCCAGTAGTCACAGGGGGGAGTTGTATGGCTACACCTTC; cdr3_aa: CASSHRGELYGYTF
cdr3_length: 14; clone_size: few; j_call: TRBJ1-1; v_call: TRBV6-5; d_call: TRBD1; cdr3_nt: TGTGCCAGCAGTACCCCGACAGGGCCCACTGAAGCTTTCTTT; cdr3_aa: CASSTPTGPTEAFF
cdr3_length: 17; clone_size: NA; j_call: TRBJ1-1; v_call: TRBV19; d_call: NA; cdr3_nt: TGTGCCAGTAGTATAGATGGGGGGGTCTTCGGGAACACTGAAGCTTTCTTT; cdr3_aa: CASSIDGGVFGNTEAFF
cdr3_length: 14; clone_size: NA; j_call: TRBJ2-1; v_call: TRBV6-1; d_call: NA; cdr3_nt: TGTGCCAGCAGTGAACGGGACTTTGACAATGAGCAGTTCTTC; cdr3_aa: CASSERDFDNEQFF
cdr3_length: 12; clone_size: NA; j_call: TRBJ2-6; v_call: TRBV10-3; d_call: NA; cdr3_nt: TGTGCCATCAGCGAAGTTCAGGGCGTCCTGACTTTC; cdr3_aa: CAISEVQGVLTF
cdr3_length: 14; clone_size: few; j_call: TRBJ2-5; v_call: TRBV5-8; d_call: NA; cdr3_nt: TGTGCCAGCAGCGATCCCCCGGTATCGGAGACCCAGTACTTC; cdr3_aa: CASSDPPVSETQYF
cdr3_length: 13; clone_size: NA; j_call: TRBJ1-5; v_call: TRBV18; d_call: TRBD1; cdr3_nt: TGTGCCAGCTCAGACAGGGAAAGTCAGCCCCAGCATTTT; cdr3_aa: CASSDRESQPQHF
cdr3_length: 19; clone_size: NA; j_call: TRBJ2-7; v_call: TRBV4-2; d_call: TRBD2; cdr3_nt: TGTGCCAGCAGCCAAGATGGACTAGCGGGAGGACCGAGCTCCTACGAGCAGTACTTC; cdr3_aa: CASSQDGLAGGPSSYEQYF
cdr3_length: 12; clone_size: NA; j_call: TRBJ1-1; v_call: TRBV2; d_call: NA; cdr3_nt: TGTGCCACCCAGGGGTTGAGGCCTGAAGCTTTCTTT; cdr3_aa: CATQGLRPEAFF
cdr3_length: 14; clone_size: few; j_call: TRBJ1-1; v_call: TRBV25-1; d_call: TRBD1; cdr3_nt: TGTGCCAGCAAAAAGGTTGGGACAGGGACTGAAGCTTTCTTT; cdr3_aa: CASKKVGTGTEAFF
cdr3_length: 16; clone_size: NA; j_call: TRBJ2-2; v_call: TRBV4-2; d_call: TRBD2; cdr3_nt: TGTGCCAGCAGCCAAGATCCGGGAGGGTACACCGGGGAGCTGTTTTTT; cdr3_aa: CASSQDPGGYTGELFF
cdr3_length: 13; clone_size: NA; j_call: TRBJ2-7; v_call: TRBV7-2; d_call: NA; cdr3_nt: TGTGCCAGCAGCCAAAACCAGGGCCACGAGCAGTACTTC; cdr3_aa: CASSQNQGHEQYF
cdr3_length: 16; clone_size: NA; j_call: TRBJ2-3; v_call: TRBV25-1; d_call: TRBD2; cdr3_nt: TGTGCCAGCAGTGGTTCGGTTAGCGGGAGACCAGATACGCAGTATTTT; cdr3_aa: CASSGSVSGRPDTQYF
cdr3_length: 15; clone_size: few; j_call: TRBJ2-3; v_call: TRBV6-1; d_call: NA; cdr3_nt: TGTGCCAGCAGTGAAGTTCCTGAGAGCACAGATACGCAGTATTTT; cdr3_aa: CASSEVPESTDTQYF
cdr3_length: 16; clone_size: NA; j_call: TRBJ1-6; v_call: TRBV6-5; d_call: TRBD1; cdr3_nt: TGTGCCAGCAGTTACGCTACAGGGGGCGCCGATTCACCCCTCCACTTT; cdr3_aa: CASSYATGGADSPLHF
cdr3_length: 14; clone_size: few; j_call: TRBJ2-3; v_call: TRBV7-2; d_call: TRBD2; cdr3_nt: TGTGCCAGCAGCTTATCGGGGGGATCAGATACGCAGTATTTT; cdr3_aa: CASSLSGGSDTQYF
cdr3_length: 15; clone_size: few; j_call: TRBJ1-5; v_call: TRBV27; d_call: NA; cdr3_nt: TGTGCCAGCAGTTTATCTTGGACAGGCAATCAGCCCCAGCATTTT; cdr3_aa: CASSLSWTGNQPQHF
cdr3_length: 16; clone_size: NA; j_call: TRBJ1-2; v_call: TRBV13; d_call: TRBD1; cdr3_nt: TGTGCCAGCAGCTCCCGAGACCAGACAGGGGGATATGGCTACACCTTC; cdr3_aa: CASSSRDQTGGYGYTF
cdr3_length: 17; clone_size: once; j_call: TRBJ2-2; v_call: TRBV7-2; d_call: TRBD2; cdr3_nt: TGTGCCAGCAGCCTCCTGATGGGACTAGCGGGGTATGGGGAGCTGTTTTTT; cdr3_aa: CASSLLMGLAGYGELFF
cdr3_length: 13; clone_size: NA; j_call: TRBJ1-1; v_call: TRBV7-9; d_call: TRBD1; cdr3_nt: TGTGCCAGCAGTCCGGACAGGTTCACTGAAGCTTTCTTT; cdr3_aa: CASSPDRFTEAFF
cdr3_length: 14; clone_size: NA; j_call: TRBJ2-3; v_call: TRBV7-3; d_call: NA; cdr3_nt: TGTGCCAGCAGCTTAAAAGCCTCCACAGATACGCAGTATTTT; cdr3_aa: CASSLKASTDTQYF
cdr3_length: 19; clone_size: once; j_call: TRBJ2-1; v_call: TRBV7-9; d_call: TRBD2; cdr3_nt: TGTGCCAGCACCCCGACTAGCGGGGGCCAACGACTTTTTTACAATGAGCAGTTCTTC; cdr3_aa: CASTPTSGGQRLFYNEQFF
cdr3_length: 11; clone_size: few; j_call: TRBJ1-6; v_call: TRBV28; d_call: NA; cdr3_nt: TGTGCCAGCAGCCAGAGGGAACCCCTCCACTTT; cdr3_aa: CASSQREPLHF
cdr3_length: 15; clone_size: NA; j_call: TRBJ1-1; v_call: TRBV5-1; d_call: NA; cdr3_nt: TGCGCCAGCAGCACGGGCTCCGGGGAGAACACTGAAGCTTTCTTT; cdr3_aa: CASSTGSGENTEAFF
cdr3_length: 15; clone_size: NA; j_call: TRBJ2-7; v_call: TRBV18; d_call: TRBD1; cdr3_nt: TGTGCCAGCTCACCCCCCGGGACAGGGGGCTACGAGCAGTACTTC; cdr3_aa: CASSPPGTGGYEQYF
cdr3_length: 14; clone_size: few; j_call: TRBJ1-1; v_call: TRBV7-2; d_call: NA; cdr3_nt: TGTGCCAGCAGCTTATGGCAGGGTAGCACTGAAGCTTTCTTT; cdr3_aa: CASSLWQGSTEAFF
cdr3_length: 15; clone_size: NA; j_call: TRBJ2-3; v_call: TRBV7-2; d_call: NA; cdr3_nt: TGTGCCAGCAGCCGGTCATTTCTGAGCACAGATACGCAGTATTTT; cdr3_aa: CASSRSFLSTDTQYF
cdr3_length: 13; clone_size: once; j_call: TRBJ1-5; v_call: TRBV10-3; d_call: NA; cdr3_nt: TGTGCCATCAGTGAGCCAGGGGATCAGCCCCAGCATTTT; cdr3_aa: CAISEPGDQPQHF
cdr3_length: 14; clone_size: few; j_call: TRBJ2-3; v_call: TRBV5-1; d_call: NA; cdr3_nt: TGCGCCAGCAGCCGGGACTCGGGTAGTAATACGCAGTATTTT; cdr3_aa: CASSRDSGSNTQYF
cdr3_length: 15; clone_size: NA; j_call: TRBJ2-1; v_call: TRBV9; d_call: NA; cdr3_nt: TGTGCCAGCAGCGCCCCTCCTGGAGGCTACCATGAGCAGTTCTTC; cdr3_aa: CASSAPPGGYHEQFF
cdr3_length: 14; clone_size: NA; j_call: TRBJ2-7; v_call: TRBV27; d_call: NA; cdr3_nt: TGTGCCAGCAGTTTATTAGCAGATACCTACGAGCAGTACTTC; cdr3_aa: CASSLLADTYEQYF
cdr3_length: 15; clone_size: NA; j_call: TRBJ1-2; v_call: TRBV29-1; d_call: NA; cdr3_nt: TGCAGCGTTGAAGATATGGCCAGGACTAACTATGGCTACACCTTC; cdr3_aa: CSVEDMARTNYGYTF
cdr3_length: 13; clone_size: once; j_call: TRBJ1-4; v_call: TRBV27; d_call: NA; cdr3_nt: TGTGCCAGCAGTCTTGACAGTAATGAAAAACTGTTTTTT; cdr3_aa: CASSLDSNEKLFF
cdr3_length: 10; clone_size: NA; j_call: TRBJ1-2; v_call: TRBV27; d_call: NA; cdr3_nt: TGTGCCAGCAGTCTCGGTGGCTACACCTTC; cdr3_aa: CASSLGGYTF
cdr3_length: 11; clone_size: NA; j_call: TRBJ2-3; v_call: TRBV6-5; d_call: NA; cdr3_nt: TGTGCCAGTCGAGGGACAGATACGCAGTATTTT; cdr3_aa: CASRGTDTQYF
cdr3_length: 14; clone_size: NA; j_call: TRBJ2-3; v_call: TRBV15; d_call: TRBD1; cdr3_nt: TGTGCCACCAGTTGGGACAGGGGACCAGATACGCAGTATTTT; cdr3_aa: CATSWDRGPDTQYF
cdr3_length: 12; clone_size: few; j_call: TRBJ1-1; v_call: TRBV10-3; d_call: NA; cdr3_nt: TGTGCCATCAGTGAGACAGTTGTAAAAGCTTTCTTT; cdr3_aa: CAISETVVKAFF
cdr3_length: 14; clone_size: NA; j_call: TRBJ1-1; v_call: TRBV18; d_call: NA; cdr3_nt: TGTGCCAGCTCACCTCACAGGGTGTGGACTGAAGCTTTCTTT; cdr3_aa: CASSPHRVWTEAFF
cdr3_length: 18; clone_size: NA; j_call: TRBJ1-3; v_call: TRBV7-9; d_call: TRBD1; cdr3_nt: TGTGCCAGCAGCACGCGGGACAGGGGGACCCTCTCTGGAAACACCATATATTTT; cdr3_aa: CASSTRDRGTLSGNTIYF
cdr3_length: 14; clone_size: NA; j_call: TRBJ2-3; v_call: TRBV10-3; d_call: NA; cdr3_nt: TGTGCCATCAGCTCGGGACACCACACAGATACGCAGTATTTT; cdr3_aa: CAISSGHHTDTQYF
cdr3_length: 15; clone_size: NA; j_call: TRBJ1-2; v_call: TRBV6-5; d_call: TRBD1; cdr3_nt: TGTGCCAGCAGTAAACAGGGGGCGTCAAACTATGGCTACACCTTC; cdr3_aa: CASSKQGASNYGYTF
cdr3_length: 16; clone_size: NA; j_call: TRBJ1-2; v_call: TRBV4-1; d_call: NA; cdr3_nt: TGCGCCAGCAGCCAAGCCTCAGCCGGGGGTGCCTATGGCTACACCTTC; cdr3_aa: CASSQASAGGAYGYTF
cdr3_length: 15; clone_size: NA; j_call: TRBJ2-7; v_call: TRBV11-3; d_call: TRBD2; cdr3_nt: TGTGCCAGCAGCTTAGCGGGGGGTGTATCCGGCGAGCAGTACTTC; cdr3_aa: CASSLAGGVSGEQYF
cdr3_length: 12; clone_size: few; j_call: TRBJ2-7; v_call: TRBV10-3; d_call: NA; cdr3_nt: TGTGCCATCAGTGAGCAGGGCAACGAGCAGTACTTC; cdr3_aa: CAISEQGNEQYF
cdr3_length: 11; clone_size: few; j_call: TRBJ1-1; v_call: TRBV5-6; d_call: NA; cdr3_nt: TGTGCCAGCAGCTACGACAGTGAAGCTTTCTTT; cdr3_aa: CASSYDSEAFF
cdr3_length: 12; clone_size: few; j_call: TRBJ1-1; v_call: TRBV10-3; d_call: NA; cdr3_nt: TGTGCCATCAGTACCGGCGGGGCTGAAGCTTTCTTT; cdr3_aa: CAISTGGAEAFF
cdr3_length: 16; clone_size: NA; j_call: TRBJ1-3; v_call: TRBV5-1; d_call: NA; cdr3_nt: TGCGCCAGCAGCTTGGGGGGTAGCGACTCTGGAAACACCATATATTTT; cdr3_aa: CASSLGGSDSGNTIYF